The T cell receptor (beta chain) described here comes from a study of blood T cells in healthy people across ages. The sample holds a few counts of this clonotype. Its antigen is unidentified. Germline-derived CDR1 and CDR2 are DFQATT and SNEGSKA (reference sequence). The CDR3 sequence is 14 residues long. V shed 1 base and J 5 bases; nucleotides not matched to a gene: 2. Then a second PCR, running roughly 6 to 12 cycles, was carried out with a sample-barcoded 5' primer and a J-beta primer mix. TCRdb redid the calling of the 5' RACE reads with MiXCR, one entry per CDR3 protein. Here the sample spans roughly 1.4 million distinct CDR3 sequences, 45% to 70% being singletons. General study results and limits: Among T cells, TCR beta diversity per million cells dropped roughly linearly as age rose.

The origin of this receptor is a man aged 18 to 29 in good health. This chain links TRBV20-1 with TRBJ1-6; 7 bases fit TRBD1. The sample taken for sequencing was blood. CDR3 region: CSARAGTDNSPLHF. In DNA form, the CDR3 reads TGCAGTGCTAGAGCCGGGACAGATAATTCACCCCTCCACTTT.